These 24 T cell receptor beta chains were sequenced from one sample in a study of blood T cell repertoires in COVID-19. The repertoire was sequenced with immunoSEQ multiplex PCR; TCRdb's copy has only in-frame clones and lacks some. The repertoire holds around 200,000 clones, with about 85% as singletons. Sequencing was performed on peripheral blood. Source of these receptors: a woman of 80 years or more with acute or convalescent COVID-19.

The chain combines TRBV2 with TRBJ2-7, with 9 positions matching TRBD1. V shed 7 bases and J 7 bases; nucleotides not matched to a gene: 5. The CDR3 contains 12 residues. Germline CDR1 reads SNHLY; CDR2 reads FYNNEI. CDR3 loop: CASTDRGGEQYF. CDR3 bases: TGTGCCAGCACCGACAGGGGGGGAGAGCAGTACTTC.

This chain uses TRBV7-8 with TRBJ2-6, with 11 bases aligning to TRBD1. V lost 5 bases, J lost 0 bases, and 6 bases stayed unmatched. This CDR3 comprises 18 residues. Germline V CDR1 and CDR2: SGHVS, FQNEAQ. CDR3 sequence (DNA): TGTGCCAGCAGCCTCCGGGACAGGGGGATCTCTGGGGCCAACGTCCTGACTTTC. This gives the protein CASSLRDRGISGANVLTF.

The rearrangement uses TRBV28 and TRBJ1-2, with 7 positions matching TRBD1. With V trimmed by 4 bases and J by 2 bases, 4 bases remained unmatched. CDR1 and CDR2 from the germline V gene are MDHEN and SYDVKM. There are 14 residues in the CDR3. The chain's CDR3 is CASSSTTGNYGYTF. The CDR3 DNA sequence: TGTGCCAGCAGTTCGACGACAGGGAACTATGGCTACACCTTC.

J is TRBJ1-3 and V is TRBV15; maybe TRBD1 (5 bases). V was clipped by 1 base and J by 1 base, with 5 bases between them. CDR3 length: 14 residues. Germline values: CDR1 LNHNV, CDR2 YYDKDF (reference sequence). CDR3 DNA: TGTGCCACCAGCAGAGGGACATCTGGAAACACCATATATTTT. Translating it yields CATSRGTSGNTIYF.

The rearrangement joins TRBV5-1 to TRBJ2-5; 9 bases map to TRBD2. The CDR3 totals 16 residues. The junction had 12 bases not matched to a gene; V was cut back by 0 bases and J by 9 bases. CDR1 is SGHRS, CDR2 YFSETQ, per germline. The CDR3 protein is CASSLGLAEGIMSQYF. In nucleotides, the CDR3 is TGCGCCAGCAGCTTGGGACTAGCGGAGGGGATAATGTCCCAGTACTTC.

Turning to this clone: Other DNA variants within this sample encode the same CDR3. The rearrangement uses TRBV3-1 (or the pseudogene TRBV3-2) and TRBJ2-2; D not resolved. V was shortened by 4 bases and J by 2 bases, with 5 bases between the two germline ends. Germline V gene data show CDR1 as LGHDT and CDR2 as YNNKEL (reference sequence). The CDR3 runs 13 residues. The DNA for the CDR3 is TGTGCCAGCAGCCCCTTTAACACCGGGGAGCTGTTTTTT. It codes for CASSPFNTGELFF.

The chain is built from TRBV20-1 and TRBJ1-2, with 9 bases aligning to TRBD1. Germline-derived CDR1 and CDR2 are DFQATT and SNEGSKA (reference sequence). Trimming cost V 6 bases and J 4 bases; bases outside gene matches: 0. This CDR3 is built from 11 residues. CDR3 DNA sequence: TGCAGTGCGACAGGGGGCTATGGCTACACCTTC. Protein sequence: CSATGGYGYTF.

The chain links TRBV7-2 to TRBJ1-5, with D maybe TRBD1 (6 bases). Germline CDR1 and CDR2: SGHTA and FQGNSA. V lost 2 bases, J lost 6 bases, and 14 bases lay in between. The CDR3 length is 15 residues. CDR3 sequence: CASSLNDRLSQPQHF. DNA for the CDR3: TGTGCCAGCAGCTTAAACGACAGGTTAAGTCAGCCCCAGCATTTT. Supplemented by reference TRBV7-2 and TRBJ1-5, the full variable domain reads GAGVSQSPSNKVTEKGKDVELRCDPISGHTALYWYRQSLGQGLEFLIYFQGNSAPDKSGLPSDRFSAERTGGSVSTLTIQRTQQEDSAVYLCASSLNDRLSQPQHFGDGTRLSIL.

This chain uses TRBV5-1 with TRBJ2-7, with D perhaps matching TRBD1 (6 bases). The V end was cut by 0 bases, the J end by 6 bases, with 19 bases between. Germline V gene data show CDR1 as SGHRS and CDR2 as YFSETQ. CDR3 length: 16 residues. Here the CDR3 reads CASSLEGQGFLSEQYF. CDR3 bases: TGCGCCAGCAGCTTGGAGGGCCAGGGGTTCTTGTCCGAGCAGTACTTC.

This chain joins TRBV6-2 or TRBV6-3 and TRBJ1-3, with D unresolved. CDR1 and CDR2 (germline): MNHEY, SVGEGT. The CDR3 is made up of 18 amino acids. Trimming pared 0 bases from V and 0 bases from J, leaving 15 bases between. This CDR3 reads CASSYSPGPRRSGNTIYF. The CDR3 DNA reads TGTGCCAGCAGTTACTCGCCGGGTCCAAGACGCTCTGGAAACACCATATATTTT.

The V gene is TRBV20-1, the J gene TRBJ1-5; TRBD1 matches at 9 bases. Germline CDR1 DFQATT, CDR2 SNEGSKA (reference sequence). The CDR3 extends over 15 amino acids. V lost 3 bases and J lost 4; bases outside the gene matches: 7. The CDR3 region is CSASRTGDGNQPQHF. The CDR3 coding sequence is TGCAGTGCTAGTCGGACAGGGGATGGTAATCAGCCCCAGCATTTT.

The chain recombines TRBV6-5 with TRBJ2-5, with D unresolved. V lost 1 base and J 1 base, leaving 10 bases between the germline ends. Germline CDR1 reads MNHEY; CDR2 reads SVGAGI. This CDR3 comprises 15 residues. CDR3 protein: CASSYLGSRQETQYF. The CDR3 coding sequence is TGTGCCAGCAGTTACTTGGGCAGCCGCCAAGAGACCCAGTACTTC.

The V and J genes are TRBV5-6 and TRBJ2-2; D might be TRBD1 (5 bases). Between the trimmed V and J ends, which lost 4 bases and 7 bases, there was a span of 8 bases. Germline CDR1 is SGHDT and CDR2 is YYEEEE. The CDR3 sequence is 12 residues long. The CDR3 loop reads CASSAGFGELFF. The CDR3 DNA reads TGTGCCAGCAGCGCAGGGTTCGGGGAGCTGTTTTTT.

V and J are TRBV3-1 (or the pseudogene TRBV3-2) and TRBJ1-1; D is possibly TRBD1 (5 bases). Germline CDR1 is LGHDT and CDR2 is YNNKEL (reference sequence). The CDR3 is 15 residues long. V was clipped by 4 bases and J by 2 bases, with 14 bases between them. The CDR3 region is CASSRSGQANTEAFF. CDR3 in DNA: TGTGCCAGCAGCCGCTCTGGACAAGCCAACACTGAAGCTTTCTTT.

This clone was observed a single time. The rearrangement joins TRBV30 to TRBJ2-1; tentatively, D is TRBD2 (5 bases). Germline V lookup: CDR1 GTSNPN, CDR2 SVGIG (reference sequence). V was trimmed by 8 bases and J by 7 bases, leaving 27 bases between them. The length of the CDR3 is 16 residues. CDR3 sequence: CARTANPGRSGNEQFF. CDR3 sequence (DNA): TGTGCCAGAACAGCAAACCCCGGGCGGTCGGGGAATGAGCAGTTCTTC.

This chain uses TRBV5-6 with TRBJ1-1, with D maybe TRBD1 (6 bases). Trimming left V 4 bases short and J 5 bases short, with 15 bases between. The V gene's germline CDR1 is SGHDT and CDR2 YYEEEE. The CDR3 is made up of 14 amino acids. The CDR3 loop reads CASSPGGRGTEAFF. CDR3 sequence (DNA): TGTGCCAGCAGCCCCGGGGGGCGGGGTACTGAAGCTTTCTTT.

V usage is TRBV6-5 and J usage is TRBJ1-2; 8 bases match TRBD1. J was trimmed by 8 bases and V by 6 bases; bases with no gene match: 11. The CDR3 runs to 14 residues. Germline V gene sequence: CDR1 MNHEY, CDR2 SVGAGI. For the CDR3, the DNA is TGTGCCAGCAGGCATCGCCAGGGGGCTGAAGGCTACACCTTC. It translates to CASRHRQGAEGYTF.

The V call is TRBV7-9, the J call TRBJ2-1; 7 nucleotides align to TRBD2. This CDR3 spans 14 amino acids. Trimming at V came to 2 bases and at J to 7 bases, leaving 5 bases not matched to a gene. Germline assignment: CDR1 SEHNR and CDR2 FQNEAQ (reference sequence). In nucleotides, the CDR3 is TGTGCCAGCAGCTTATTGGCGGGAGAGAATGAGCAGTTCTTC. As protein: CASSLLAGENEQFF.

The chain joins TRBV7-2 to TRBJ2-1; 12 positions match TRBD2. V was pared by 2 bases and J by 0 bases, with 2 bases of the junction left unmatched. Germline V lookup: CDR1 SGHTA, CDR2 FQGNSA. The CDR3 runs to 17 residues. CDR3 sequence: CASSLRTSGDSYNEQFF. CDR3 bases: TGTGCCAGCAGCTTAAGGACTAGCGGGGACTCCTACAATGAGCAGTTCTTC.

This clone has only one observation. The rearrangement links TRBV19 to TRBJ2-2, with 7 bases lining up with TRBD1. Germline lookup yields CDR1 LNHDA and CDR2 SQIVND (reference sequence). The CDR3 contains 15 residues. V shed 10 bases and J 0 bases; nucleotides not matched to a gene: 8. In DNA form, the CDR3 reads TGTGCCACCTCCCCCCAGGGGGCGAACACCGGGGAGCTGTTTTTT. Its protein product is CATSPQGANTGELFF.

V and J are TRBV6-5 and TRBJ1-2, with D possibly TRBD1 on 5 matching bases. In germline, CDR1 is MNHEY, CDR2 SVGAGI. The CDR3 runs 14 residues. V was trimmed by 2 bases and J by 4 bases, leaving 11 bases between them. The CDR3 DNA reads as TGTGCCAGCAGTTACGACAGCCGATCCTATGGCTACACCTTC. Translated: CASSYDSRSYGYTF.

J is TRBJ1-1 and V is TRBV10-3; the match to TRBD1 covers 9 bases. Unmatched junction bases numbered 4, after V lost 8 bases and J lost 3 bases. Germline CDR1 ENHRY, CDR2 SYGVKD. The CDR3 has 13 residues. CDR3 amino acids: CAIRRDRDTEAFF. The CDR3 DNA sequence: TGTGCCATCCGACGGGACAGGGACACTGAAGCTTTCTTT.

The chain employs TRBV19 and TRBJ2-3, with TRBD2 matching over 8 bases. Trimming took 2 bases from V and 1 from J; bases not matched to a gene: 2. CDR3 size: 15 residues. Germline lookup yields CDR1 LNHDA and CDR2 SQIVND (reference sequence). The CDR3 is CASSILAGRTDTQYF. In nucleotides, the CDR3 is TGTGCCAGTAGTATACTAGCGGGCCGCACAGATACGCAGTATTTT.

About this clone: Other DNA sequences in this specimen translate into the identical CDR3. The gene calls are TRBV7-2 and TRBJ2-2; the D is unclear. The CDR3 is 15 residues long. The germline CDR1 and CDR2 sequences are SGHTA and FQGNSA. V dropped 0 bases and J dropped 1 base, with 6 bases sitting between them. The CDR3 bases are TGTGCCAGCAGCTTAGCGGGCGTGAACACCGGGGAGCTGTTTTTT. This encodes CASSLAGVNTGELFF.